The 20 T cell receptor beta chains below all came from one sample that was sequenced in a study of OX40 agonist ivuxolimab in advanced cancers. Some clones are missing from TCRdb's copy, which holds only in-frame ones; the method was immunoSEQ multiplex PCR. Among nearly 25,000 clones listed, approximately 91% were seen once. Sequencing was performed on CD4+ or CD8+ T cells sorted from blood, taken in a trial of the OX40 agonist ivuxolimab. Receptors originate from an adult with an advanced solid tumor such as melanoma, head and neck, liver or kidney cancer.

The chain links TRBV29-1 to TRBJ2-3; D is uncertain. V lost 4 bases to trimming and J lost 2 bases, with 10 bases between them. The CDR3 spans 13 residues. CDR1 and CDR2 from the germline V gene are SQVTM and ANQGSEA. In DNA, the CDR3 is TGCAGCGTTGTCGAGGAAAACACAGATACGCAGTATTTT. It codes for CSVVEENTDTQYF.

This rearrangement joins TRBV6-1 to TRBJ1-1, with 7 bases that match TRBD1. The germline V gene has CDR1 MNHNS and CDR2 SASEGT. V was pared by 4 bases and J by 1 base, with 3 bases of the junction left unmatched. The CDR3 totals 14 residues. The CDR3 here is CASSGQGGNTEAFF. The CDR3 region has the DNA TGTGCCAGCAGTGGACAGGGAGGGAACACTGAAGCTTTCTTT.

The chain couples TRBV27 to TRBJ2-5, with 9 bases fitting TRBD1. The J call could be wrong; TRBJ2-7 is a better fit for the DNA end. CDR3 size: 15 residues. Germline CDR1 and CDR2: MNHEY and SMNVEV (reference sequence). The CDR3: CASSRVGTGMDEQYF. CDR3 nucleotide sequence: TGTGCCAGCAGCCGCGTTGGGACAGGGATGGACGAGCAGTACTTC.

The chain is built from TRBV19 and TRBJ1-2, with D maybe TRBD1 (6 bases). V was cut by 3 bases and J by 11 bases, with 10 bases left in between. The CDR3 is 11 amino acids. Per the germline V gene, CDR1 is LNHDA and CDR2 is SQIVND (reference sequence). The DNA for the CDR3 is TGTGCCAGTAGTATCGGACAGTGGTACACCTTC. This encodes CASSIGQWYTF.

The chain joins TRBV10-3 to TRBJ1-3; 8 bases agree with TRBD1. V was pared by 2 bases and J by 2 bases, with 5 bases of the junction left unmatched. Germline-derived CDR1 and CDR2 are ENHRY and SYGVKD. This CDR3 is built from 16 residues. The CDR3 DNA follows: TGTGCCATCAGTGAGCGAGAGGACAGGGCTGGAAACACCATATATTTT. Encoded protein: CAISEREDRAGNTIYF.

This chain uses TRBV10-2 with TRBJ2-1; TRBD2 matches 15 bases. Germline CDR1 reads WSHSY; CDR2 reads SAAADI. The CDR3 spans 17 residues. Trimming cost V 3 bases and J 1 base; bases outside gene matches: 1. CDR3 in DNA: TGCGCCAGCAGTGATGGGACTAGCGGGAGGTCCTACAATGAGCAGTTCTTC. It is translated as CASSDGTSGRSYNEQFF.

The chain recombines TRBV27 with TRBJ2-7; D is perhaps TRBD1 (6 bases). CDR1 and CDR2 from the germline V gene are MNHEY and SMNVEV (reference sequence). The CDR3 spans 13 residues. With 5 bases removed from V and 6 bases from J, the gap between germline ends came to 14 bases. The CDR3 nucleotides are TGTGCCAGCAGTGTCTCCCTAGGGGGCGAGCAGTACTTC. Protein product: CASSVSLGGEQYF.

This chain joins TRBV7-2 and TRBJ1-1, with D possibly TRBD1 on 5 matching bases. Germline values: CDR1 SGHTA, CDR2 FQGNSA. V was trimmed by 4 bases and J by 5 bases, leaving 14 bases between them. The CDR3 extends over 14 amino acids. The CDR3 here is CASSSSPGFTEAFF. CDR3 DNA sequence: TGTGCCAGCAGCTCCTCCCCAGGGTTTACTGAAGCTTTCTTT. Filled out from reference TRBV7-2 and TRBJ1-1, the complete variable domain reads GAGVSQSPSNKVTEKGKDVELRCDPISGHTALYWYRQSLGQGLEFLIYFQGNSAPDKSGLPSDRFSAERTGGSVSTLTIQRTQQEDSAVYLCASSSSPGFTEAFFGQGTRLTVV.

The genes are TRBV5-1 and TRBJ1-2, with 7 bases identical to TRBD1. Trimming took 0 bases from V and 2 from J; bases not matched to a gene: 4. The CDR3 consists of 15 residues. The germline V gene encodes CDR1 SGHRS and CDR2 YFSETQ. The DNA of the CDR3 is TGCGCCAGCAGCTTGGGACAGGGATTAAACTATGGCTACACCTTC. This sequence encodes CASSLGQGLNYGYTF.

V usage is TRBV6-1 and J usage is TRBJ2-1; 9 bases align to TRBD1. Germline trimming cut 4 bases from V and 6 bases from J; bases unmatched to any gene: 4. The CDR3 is 14 amino acids. Germline V gene lookup returns CDR1 MNHNS and CDR2 SASEGT. CDR3 sequence (DNA): TGTGCCAGCAGTGTACACAGGGGGCGCAATGAGCAGTTCTTC. It is translated as CASSVHRGRNEQFF.

The chain carries TRBV30 and TRBJ2-1; no reliable D call. V lost 1 base and J 4 bases, leaving 8 bases between the germline ends. The length of the CDR3 is 13 residues. Germline V gene data show CDR1 as GTSNPN and CDR2 as SVGIG (reference sequence). CDR3 sequence reads: CAWSAAAYNEQFF. The CDR3 nucleotides read TGTGCCTGGAGTGCAGCAGCTTACAATGAGCAGTTCTTC.

The count of this clone is one. The CDR3 DNA reads as TGTGCCAGCTCACCACGTACTAGCGGGAGGGGCCAAGAGACCCAGTACTTC. Amino acid sequence: CASSPRTSGRGQETQYF. The chain uses TRBV18 and TRBJ2-5; 13 nucleotides match TRBD2. V shed 1 base and J 1 base; nucleotides not matched to a gene: 3. The germline CDR1 and CDR2 sequences are KGHSH and LQKENI. This CDR3 has 17 residues.

The chain combines TRBV6-1 with TRBJ1-1; weak D call: TRBD1 (6 bases). V lost 7 bases, J lost 1 base, and 10 bases lay in between. CDR1 and CDR2 from the germline V gene are MNHNS and SASEGT. The CDR3 totals 13 residues. Written as DNA, the CDR3 is TGTGCCAGCATCGGGGGGCCGAACACTGAAGCTTTCTTT. Translation: CASIGGPNTEAFF.

V gene TRBV19 combines with J gene TRBJ2-2; D not resolved. The length of the CDR3 is 15 residues. Trimming cost V 6 bases and J 4 bases, with 15 bases left between them. Looked up from germline, CDR1 is LNHDA and CDR2 is SQIVND (reference sequence). CDR3 in amino acids: CASSYQMGVTGELFF. The CDR3 DNA is TGTGCCAGTAGCTACCAAATGGGCGTCACCGGGGAGCTGTTTTTT.

The V call is TRBV29-1, the J call TRBJ2-2; no definite D call. CDR1 is SQVTM and CDR2 is ANQGSEA in the germline V gene. The CDR3 has 14 residues. The V end lost 5 bases, the J end lost 1 base, and 11 bases lay between the germline ends. CDR3 nucleotide sequence: TGCAGCGTTTCCTCAGTGCAGAACACCGGGGAGCTGTTTTTT. This sequence encodes CSVSSVQNTGELFF.

With respect to this clone: The same CDR3 is also encoded by other DNA sequences in this sample. The CDR3: CASSPTRDRSTGELFF. The DNA for the CDR3 is TGTGCCAGCAGTCCTACCCGGGACAGGAGCACCGGGGAGCTGTTTTTT. The chain recombines TRBV7-3 with TRBJ2-2; TRBD1 agrees at 8 bases. Per the germline V gene, CDR1 is SGHTA and CDR2 is FQGTGA. This CDR3 comprises 16 residues. Trimming removed 6 bases from V and 4 bases from J; junction bases left unmatched: 10.

CDR3 DNA: TGTGCCAGCAGCCATTCAGGCTCCGGTAACTATGGCTACACCTTC. It yields the protein CASSHSGSGNYGYTF. The chain has TRBV16 and TRBJ1-2; D gene ambiguous. Germline V gene sequence: CDR1 KGHSY, CDR2 FQNENV. V lost 3 bases to trimming and J lost 1 base, with 12 bases between them. CDR3 length: 15 residues. Full variable domain (missing parts from reference TRBV16 and TRBJ1-2): GEEVAQTPKHLVRGEGQKAKLYCAPIKGHSYVFWYQQVLKNEFKFLISFQNENVFDETGMPKERFSAKCLPNSPCSLEIQATKLEDSAVYFCASSHSGSGNYGYTFGSGTRLTVV.

This clone came up once. This chain joins TRBV18 and TRBJ2-7, with D uncertain. The CDR3 totals 12 residues. The V gene lost 5 bases and the J gene lost 0 bases, with 5 bases spanning the gap. Germline CDR1 is KGHSH and CDR2 is LQKENI. Here the CDR3 DNA reads TGTGCCAGCTCATCGGACTCCTACGAGCAGTACTTC. As protein: CASSSDSYEQYF.

The chain employs TRBV4-1 and TRBJ2-1; 10 bases are a match to TRBD2. J was trimmed by 8 bases and V by 6 bases; bases with no gene match: 7. The CDR3 extends over 14 amino acids. CDR1 and CDR2 (germline): MGHRA, YSYEKL. CDR3 amino acids: CASRSGLAGDEQFF. CDR3 in DNA: TGCGCCAGCAGATCGGGGCTAGCGGGGGATGAGCAGTTCTTC.

The V call is TRBV28, the J call TRBJ2-3, with unresolved D. Germline CDR1 MDHEN, CDR2 SYDVKM. Trimming removed 8 bases from V and 1 base from J, with 4 bases in between. The CDR3 consists of 11 residues. The CDR3 bases are TGTGCCAGCTTCGGCACAGATACGCAGTATTTT. Amino acid sequence: CASFGTDTQYF.